This T cell receptor beta chain stems from a study of Graves' ophthalmopathy and Graves' hyperthyroidism. Findings of the study overall: Its predictions of ophthalmopathy progression gave the model around 71% sensitivity and roughly 72% specificity.

Transcripts of RNA were the source for amplifying TCR beta CDR3 regions. Amplification began with first-round RT-PCR using HTBI primers, then second-round multiplex PCR was performed. MiXCR, applied by TCRdb to the multiplex PCR reads, yields one record per CDR3 protein. The repertoire holds a few hundred thousand distinct CDR3 sequences, about 17% seen once, with approximately 1.4% in the top ten. In its sample, this clonotype was seen many times. The antigen is not known. Patients were left out if they had other autoimmune diseases, uncontrolled infections, pregnancy or lactation. J lost 1 base, V lost 3 bases, and 2 bases had no gene match. The CDR3 loop spans 15 amino acids. CDR1 SGHDN and CDR2 FVKESK come from the germline V gene.

This sequence joins TRBV14 and TRBJ2-2, with 7 bases aligning to TRBD1. The material sequenced was peripheral blood. This TCR derives from a woman aged 18 to 35 with Graves' ophthalmopathy. The chain's CDR3 is CASSHRTGNTGELFF. CDR3 coding DNA: TGTGCCAGCAGCCACCGGACAGGGAACACCGGGGAGCTGTTTTTT.